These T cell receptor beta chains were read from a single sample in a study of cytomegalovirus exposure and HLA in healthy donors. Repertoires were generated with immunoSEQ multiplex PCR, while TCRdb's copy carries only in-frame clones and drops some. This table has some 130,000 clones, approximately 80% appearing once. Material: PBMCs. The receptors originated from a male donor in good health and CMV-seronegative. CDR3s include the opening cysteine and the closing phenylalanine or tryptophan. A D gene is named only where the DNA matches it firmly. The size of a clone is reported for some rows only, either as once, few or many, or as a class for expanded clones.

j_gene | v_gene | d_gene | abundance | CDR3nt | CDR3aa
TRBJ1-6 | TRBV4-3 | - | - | TGCGCCAGCAGCCAAGATGGGGGCCTTAATTCACCCCTCCACTTT | CASSQDGGLNSPLHF
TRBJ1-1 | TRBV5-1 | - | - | TGCGCCAGCAGCTTTGAATTACAGGGTTGGACTGAAGCTTTCTTT | CASSFELQGWTEAFF
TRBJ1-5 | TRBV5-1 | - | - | TGCGCCAGCAGCATCGAGACAGGCTATAGCAATCAGCCCCAGCATTTT | CASSIETGYSNQPQHF
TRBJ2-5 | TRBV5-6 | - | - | TGTGCCAGCAGCTCACAGGGGGGGTACCAAGAGACCCAGTACTTC | CASSSQGGYQETQYF
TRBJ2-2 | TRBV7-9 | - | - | TGTGCCAGCAGCTCGGGACTGGAGAACACCGGGGAGCTGTTTTTT | CASSSGLENTGELFF
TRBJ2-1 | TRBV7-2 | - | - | TGTGCCAGCAGCTTAGGGGGGGGCGAGCAGTTCTTC | CASSLGGGEQFF
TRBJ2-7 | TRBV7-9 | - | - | TGTTCCAGCAGCGCACATTTCTACGAGCAGTACTTC | CSSSAHFYEQYF
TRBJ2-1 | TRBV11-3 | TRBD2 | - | TGTGCCAGCAGCCGGGGGGGGCAGCAGTTCTTC | CASSRGGQQFF
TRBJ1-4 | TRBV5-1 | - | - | TGCGCCAGCAGCTTGACTCTGCGGGGGGCATTTGAAAAACTGTTTTTT | CASSLTLRGAFEKLFF
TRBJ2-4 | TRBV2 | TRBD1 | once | TGTGCCAGCAGGGGGACAGGGGGCCCCAAAAACAGTCAGTACTTC | CASRGTGGPKNSQYF
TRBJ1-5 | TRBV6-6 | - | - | TGTGCCAGCACTAACGGACAGTGGAATCAGCCCCAGCATTTT | CASTNGQWNQPQHF
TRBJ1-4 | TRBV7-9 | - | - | TGTGCCAGCAGCTCCCCTGAGGAGGGGAATGAAAAACTGTTTTTT | CASSSPEEGNEKLFF
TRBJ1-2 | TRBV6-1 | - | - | TGTGCCAGCAGTGAAGCCCTCATACAGCAAAGCTATGGCTACACCTTC | CASSEALIQQSYGYTF
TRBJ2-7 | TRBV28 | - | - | TGTGCCAGCAGTTTATTAGGGGACTCCTACGAGCAGTACTTC | CASSLLGDSYEQYF
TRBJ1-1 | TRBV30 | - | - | TGTGCCTGGAGTGTAAGGGGAGGGGCAACAATGAACACTGAAGCTTTCTTT | CAWSVRGGATMNTEAFF
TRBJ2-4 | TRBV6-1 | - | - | TGTGCCAGCAGTGAAGCGCTTGGAACAGGTCAGAACATTCAGTACTTC | CASSEALGTGQNIQYF
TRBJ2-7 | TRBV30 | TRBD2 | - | TGTGCCTGGACGGGACTAGCGGGAGCAGGGCACGAGCAGTACTTC | CAWTGLAGAGHEQYF
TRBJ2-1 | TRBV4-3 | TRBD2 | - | TGCGCCAGCAGCCACGGGACTAGCGGGCGGAGCTCCTACAATGAGCAGTTCTTC | CASSHGTSGRSSYNEQFF
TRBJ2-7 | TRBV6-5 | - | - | TGTGCCAGCAGTGAAGGATTTACGGGCTACGAGCAGTACTTC | CASSEGFTGYEQYF
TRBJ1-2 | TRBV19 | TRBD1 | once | TGTGCCAGTAACGACAACCACGGGACAGGGAATTCCCCGAACTATGGCTACACCTTC | CASNDNHGTGNSPNYGYTF
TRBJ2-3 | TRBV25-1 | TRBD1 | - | TGTGCCAGCAGTGAATCCAGGGCGGGACAGGGGAGCGCAGATACGCAGTATTTT | CASSESRAGQGSADTQYF
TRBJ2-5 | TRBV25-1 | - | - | TGTGCCAGCAGGGAGGGCCGCGGGGAGACCCAGTACTTC | CASREGRGETQYF
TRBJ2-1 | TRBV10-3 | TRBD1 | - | TGTGCCATCAGCTCGGGACAGGGGGACAATGAGCAGTTCTTC | CAISSGQGDNEQFF
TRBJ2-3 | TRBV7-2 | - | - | TGTGCCAGCAGCTTAGGAGACAGGTTCACAGATACGCAGTATTTT | CASSLGDRFTDTQYF
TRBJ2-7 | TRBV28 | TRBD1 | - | TGTGCCAGCAGCACGACAGGGAGCCTATCCTACGAGCAGTACTTC | CASSTTGSLSYEQYF
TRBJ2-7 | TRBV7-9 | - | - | TGTTCCAGCAGCTTAGCTCGCGGTAGATGGGACTTC | CSSSLARGRWDF
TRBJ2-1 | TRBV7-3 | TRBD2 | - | TGTGCCAGCAGCTTAATGGGCGGGGGGTTTGGCAATGAGCAGTTCTTC | CASSLMGGGFGNEQFF
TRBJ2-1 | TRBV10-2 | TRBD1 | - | TGCGCCAGCAGTGAGCTAGCGTTTACCTCCGGGACAGGGGCCTTCAATGAGCAGTTCTTC | CASSELAFTSGTGAFNEQFF
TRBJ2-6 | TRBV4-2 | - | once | TGTGCCAGCAGCCAACGGACAGTCATGGTTGTCTCTGGGGCCAACGTCCTGACTTTC | CASSQRTVMVVSGANVLTF
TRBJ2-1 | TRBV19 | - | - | TGTGCCAGTAGCAAACCCGACAGGACCTACAATGAGCAGTTCTTC | CASSKPDRTYNEQFF
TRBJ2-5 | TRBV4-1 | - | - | TGCGCCAGCAGCCAACTTCACCAAGAGACCCAGTACTTC | CASSQLHQETQYF
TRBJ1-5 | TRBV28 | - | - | TGTGCCAGCACCCCCATTAGGGGTAGGAGGGATATAGTGGGCAATCAGCCCCAGCATTTT | CASTPIRGRRDIVGNQPQHF
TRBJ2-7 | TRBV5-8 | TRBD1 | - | TGTGCCAGCAGCCTCGGACAGGGCTACGAGCGGTACTTC | CASSLGQGYERYF
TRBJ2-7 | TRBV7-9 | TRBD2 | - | TGTGCCAGCAGCCCTCCAAACGCTGTCGGGGGGGCTGGAGAGCAGTACTTC | CASSPPNAVGGAGEQYF
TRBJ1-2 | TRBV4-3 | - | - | TGCGCCAGCAGCCAGACCCCCCACAGCAACTATGGCTACACCTTC | CASSQTPHSNYGYTF
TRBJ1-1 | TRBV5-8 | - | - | TGTGCCCACCAAGAACAGGGCCGGAACACTGAAGCTTTCTTT | CAHQEQGRNTEAFF
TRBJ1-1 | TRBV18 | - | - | TGTGCCAGCTCAGCCATGGAGGGTGTACCCAACACTGAAGCTTTCTTT | CASSAMEGVPNTEAFF
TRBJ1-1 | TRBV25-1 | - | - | TGTGCCAGCAGATGGGTTGAGGACACTGAAGCTTTCTTT | CASRWVEDTEAFF
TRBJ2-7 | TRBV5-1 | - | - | TGCGCCAGCAGGCGAACTACAGGGAACTCCTACGAGCAGTACTTC | CASRRTTGNSYEQYF
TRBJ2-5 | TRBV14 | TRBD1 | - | TGTGCCAGCAGCCCGGGACAGGGGTATCAACGACCCCAGTACTTC | CASSPGQGYQRPQYF
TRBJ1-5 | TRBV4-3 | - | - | TGCGCCAGCAGCCTCGAGGGGCCAGGGGGCAATCAGCCCCAGCATTTT | CASSLEGPGGNQPQHF
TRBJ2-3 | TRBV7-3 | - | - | TGTGCCAGCAGCGACGGGGATACGCAGTATTTT | CASSDGDTQYF
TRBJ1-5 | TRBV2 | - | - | TGTGCCAGCTCCGACAGAAAAGGGGATCAGCCCCAGCATTTT | CASSDRKGDQPQHF
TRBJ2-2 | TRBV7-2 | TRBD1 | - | TGTGCCAGCAGCCCCTACTTTCCGGGACAGGCGAACACCGGGGAGCTGTTTTTT | CASSPYFPGQANTGELFF
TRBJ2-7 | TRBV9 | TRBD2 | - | TGTGCCAGCAGCGCGGGAGGAGAAGGCGAGCAGTACTTC | CASSAGGEGEQYF
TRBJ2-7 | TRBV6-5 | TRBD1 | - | TGTGCCAGCAGTTGGGACAGCTCCTACGAGCAGTACTTC | CASSWDSSYEQYF
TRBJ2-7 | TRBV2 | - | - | TGTGCCAGCAGTGAGGGGACTCGGGGGGCCGGGTACGAGCAGTACTTC | CASSEGTRGAGYEQYF
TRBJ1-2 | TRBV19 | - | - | TGTGCCAGTAGTATAGCCGCCTATAAACAGGGAAACTATGGCTGCACCTTC | CASSIAAYKQGNYGCTF
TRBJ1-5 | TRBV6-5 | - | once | TGTGCCAGCAGTAAGGACATTTTTAGCAATCAGCCCCAGCATTTT | CASSKDIFSNQPQHF
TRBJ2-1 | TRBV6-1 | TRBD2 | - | TGTGCCAGCAGGGAAGTGGGGACTAGCGTATGGAATGAGCAGTTCTTC | CASREVGTSVWNEQFF
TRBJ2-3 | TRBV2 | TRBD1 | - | TGTGCCAGCAAAAGACCGGGACAGGGCACAGATACGCAGTATTTT | CASKRPGQGTDTQYF
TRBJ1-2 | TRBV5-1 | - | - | TGCGCCAGCAGCTTGGGGGAGGTCGGTGGCTACACCTTC | CASSLGEVGGYTF
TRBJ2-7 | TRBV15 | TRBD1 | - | TGTGCCACCAGCAGGGGGACAGGGAGAGCTTACGAGCAGTACTTC | CATSRGTGRAYEQYF
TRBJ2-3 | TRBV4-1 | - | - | TGCGCCAGCAGCCAAGAGTTCTTCACAGATACGCAGTATTTT | CASSQEFFTDTQYF
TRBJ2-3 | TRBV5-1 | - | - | TGCGCCAGCAGCTCCGGTCCAAAGCAGTATTTT | CASSSGPKQYF
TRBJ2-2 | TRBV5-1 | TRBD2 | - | TGCGCCAGCAGCCCAGGACGGGGGGGCGGGGAGCTGTTTTTT | CASSPGRGGGELFF
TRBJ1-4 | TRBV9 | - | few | TGTGCCAGCAGCGTAGGGGCGAATAATGAAAAACTGTTTTTT | CASSVGANNEKLFF